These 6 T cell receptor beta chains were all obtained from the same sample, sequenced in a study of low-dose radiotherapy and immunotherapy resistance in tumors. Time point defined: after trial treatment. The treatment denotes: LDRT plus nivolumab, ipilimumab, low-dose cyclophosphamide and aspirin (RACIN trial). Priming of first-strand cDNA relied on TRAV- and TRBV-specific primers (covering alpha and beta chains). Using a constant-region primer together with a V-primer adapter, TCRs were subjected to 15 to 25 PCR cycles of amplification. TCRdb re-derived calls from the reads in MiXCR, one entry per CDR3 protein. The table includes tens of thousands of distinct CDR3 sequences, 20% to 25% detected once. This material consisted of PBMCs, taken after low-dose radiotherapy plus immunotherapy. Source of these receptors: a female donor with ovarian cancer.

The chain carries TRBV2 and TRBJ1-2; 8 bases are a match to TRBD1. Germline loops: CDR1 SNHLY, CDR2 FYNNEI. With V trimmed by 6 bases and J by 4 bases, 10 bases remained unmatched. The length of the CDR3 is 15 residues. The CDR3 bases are TGTGCCAGCAGAAACCAGGGGGCTTGGGGCTATGGCTACACCTTC. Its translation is CASRNQGAWGYGYTF.

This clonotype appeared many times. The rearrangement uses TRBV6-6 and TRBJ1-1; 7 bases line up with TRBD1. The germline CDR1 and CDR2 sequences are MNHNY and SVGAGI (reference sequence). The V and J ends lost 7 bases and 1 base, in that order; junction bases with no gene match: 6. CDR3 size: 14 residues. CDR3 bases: TGTGCCAGCATTTCCGGGACAGAGAACACTGAAGCTTTCTTT. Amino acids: CASISGTENTEAFF.

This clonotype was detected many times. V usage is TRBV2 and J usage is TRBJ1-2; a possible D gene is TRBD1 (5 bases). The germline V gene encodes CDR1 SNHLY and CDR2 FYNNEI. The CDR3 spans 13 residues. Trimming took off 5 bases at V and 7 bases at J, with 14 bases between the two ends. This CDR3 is CASSQSRGLGYTF. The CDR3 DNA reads TGTGCCAGCAGTCAATCAAGGGGACTTGGCTACACCTTC.

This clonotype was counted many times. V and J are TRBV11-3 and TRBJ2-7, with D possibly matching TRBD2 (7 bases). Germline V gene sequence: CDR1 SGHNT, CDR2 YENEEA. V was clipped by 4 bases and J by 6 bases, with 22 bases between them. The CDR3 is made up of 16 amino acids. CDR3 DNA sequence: TGTGCCAGCAGCTGGGAGGGGGGTGGCAGGGCTTCCGAGCAGTACTTC. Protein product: CASSWEGGGRASEQYF. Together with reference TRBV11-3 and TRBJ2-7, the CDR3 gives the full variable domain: EAGVVQSPRYKIIEKKQPVAFWCNPISGHNTLYWYLQNLGQGPELLIRYENEEAVDDSQLPKDRFSAERLKGVDSTLKIQPAELGDSAVYLCASSWEGGGRASEQYFGPGTRLTVT.

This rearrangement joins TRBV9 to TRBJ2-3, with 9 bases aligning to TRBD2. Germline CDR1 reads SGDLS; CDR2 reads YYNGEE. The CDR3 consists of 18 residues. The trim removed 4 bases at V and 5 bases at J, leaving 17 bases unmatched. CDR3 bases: TGTGCCAGCAGCTTCCCACTGGGGCGGGGGGGCCAAGAAGATACGCAGTATTTT. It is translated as CASSFPLGRGGQEDTQYF.

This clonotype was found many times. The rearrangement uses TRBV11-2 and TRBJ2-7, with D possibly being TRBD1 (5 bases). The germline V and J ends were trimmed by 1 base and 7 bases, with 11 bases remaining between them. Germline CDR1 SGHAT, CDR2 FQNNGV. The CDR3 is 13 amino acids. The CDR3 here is CASSLGGVREQYF. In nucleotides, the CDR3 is TGTGCCAGCAGCTTAGGGGGCGTCAGGGAGCAGTACTTC.